This TCR beta chain was documented in a study of cytomegalovirus exposure and HLA in healthy donors (dated 2017 in TCRdb). About the full investigation: An earlier analysis of some 500 of the donors reported 250 to 300 Gb of sequence data and 120 million or so unique TCR beta sequences from about 180 million T cells. An early release covering approximately 600 HLA-typed donors comprised about 300 gigabases of sequencing data and tens of millions of unique TCR sequences. The genetic ancestry cluster associated with self-reported Caucasian donors included over 65% of the approximately 400 genotyped donors. The study aimed to test whether signatures of past pathogen exposure could be identified by cataloging public T cell receptors. The study used immunosequencing to profile the T cell repertoires of some 600 subjects and linked those repertoires to cytomegalovirus serostatus. Besides the first cohort of roughly 640 subjects, a separate validation cohort made up of roughly 120 different subjects was used. The study combined high-throughput TCR immunosequencing, statistical association of individual TCRs with disease status, and machine learning to predict cytomegalovirus infection status. A later analysis re-analyzed previously published TCR beta repertoires from roughly 630 donors and added high-resolution HLA genotyping to study TCR occurrence patterns. In the later analysis, no new phenotypic data were used to find candidate immune exposures; instead, reliance was placed on TCR beta sequences and their occurrence across donors. To decide whether each TCR beta V gene segment behaved as functional or pseudogenic, an earlier analysis of several hundred of the donors relied on high-throughput TCR beta sequencing. Donor age, sex, ethnicity and CMV serostatus were collected together with the repertoire data. A later genetic analysis took genome-wide SNP genotypes for about 65% of the roughly 670 donors and used that subset as a discovery cohort. All discovery cohort repertoires had been generated using a single sequencing platform. Class I and class II HLA loci were covered by the typing at four-digit resolution. Typing coverage differed by locus: A, B, C, DRB1 and DQB1 were typed in roughly 629-630 donors, DQA1 in approximately 520, DPA1 in 600 to 610, and DPB1 in 472. Roughly 5 DR-DQ haplotypes were handled as single units for association and clustering, since linkage in the cohort was strong. Among around 400 genotyped donors of the cohort, an average of around 240,000 unique TCR beta nucleotide sequences was sequenced per donor, of which roughly 18% were non-productive.

Receptors were amplified or captured by the immunoSEQ multiplex PCR assay. For the multiplex PCR, a mixture combining 60 forward primers for TCR Vbeta segments and 13 reverse primers for TCR Jbeta segments was used. Amplification of the CDR3 region of rearranged TCR beta genes was performed with a multiplex PCR assay on genomic DNA. Amplified TCR beta libraries were sequenced as 87-base-pair reads on the Illumina HiSeq System. Turning to the authors' computational methods: Across the 670 or so repertoires, a later analysis counted 60 million to 90 million unique TCR beta chains, roughly 11 million of which were shared by at least two donors. A nearest-neighbor algorithm error-corrected the raw reads and collapsed the reads into unique sequences, merging closely related sequences to remove PCR and sequencing errors. V, D and J gene segments were assigned by aligning CDR3 sequences to IMGT reference sequences. For a sequence to be retained, a match of at least six nucleotides to both a V gene segment and a J gene segment was required. Rearrangements were classified as productive when the CDR3 lacked stop codons and remained in frame with V and J, and all other rearrangements were classified as non-productive. Following IMGT convention, CDR3 was defined as the stretch from the second conserved V-encoded cysteine to the conserved J-encoded phenylalanine. The earlier analysis of about 610 of the donors excluded any sequence lacking an unambiguous match to a single V gene segment. In an earlier analysis of several hundred of the donors, a V segment was called functional when productive rearrangements were above 56.7%, and segregating when the standard deviation between donors exceeded 5%. A statistical classification framework was built to diagnose cytomegalovirus status from the catalog of TCR beta chain sequences. In a later analysis, V and J genes were assigned by comparing TCR nucleotide sequences against IMGT/GENE-DB human TR gene sequences. A later analysis assigned CDR3 sequences and most-parsimonious VDJ recombination scenarios with the TCRdist pipeline. In a later analysis, every TCR beta chain was defined by the combination of its CDR3 amino acid sequence and its V-gene family, and reads without a unique V-gene family were dropped. In a later analysis, fewer than 600 highly shared, low-generation-probability nucleotide sequences were removed to address suspected cross-contamination and a sequencing artifact. In a later analysis, a clonal expansion index for each public chain was calculated from normalized within-repertoire ranks of inferred template counts. In a later analysis, generation probabilities were computed with a VDJ recombination model fitted to out-of-frame rearrangements, and the resulting probabilities were checked against IGoR. In a later analysis, TCR-TCR, TCR-HLA and TCR-CMV co-occurrence was scored with hypergeometric tests, and a repertoire-size bias correction was applied to TCR pairs. A later analysis estimated false discovery rates by permuting HLA or CMV assignments 20 times. In a later analysis, co-occurring TCRs were grouped with DBSCAN, and TCRdist sequence similarity was added when clustering was performed within HLA-allele-positive subsets. For co-occurrence clustering, repertoires with fewer than 30,000 or more than 120,000 public chains were excluded, along with a handful of repertoires with anomalous nucleotide sharing. Entries here come from immuneACCESS through TCRdb and include only in-frame sequences with V and J called. Some clones fail to appear in such tables; in the studies checked, an unresolved V gene covers under half of the shortfall, and the cause of the remainder is unknown. V and J calls plus clone size are reproduced from that table; the DNA served to infer D and trimming. The sample yields roughly 140,000 clones; about 80% were counted once. The top ten clones comprise approximately 4% of the sample.

In total, 630 or so healthy bone marrow donors made up the cohort. At the time of sampling, every cohort member was nominally healthy, though immune exposures that went unrecorded were likely present. The donor tested CMV seronegative and was one of the 352 seronegative cohort members. Every donor gave a peripheral blood sample, and the peripheral blood mononuclear cells from that sample were used for TCR beta sequencing. Genomic DNA was extracted from the blood cell samples with the Qiagen DNeasy Blood Extraction Kit. What the research found in general, with its limitations: The cohort was sequenced for TCR beta chains only, and without alpha or paired-chain data the features that could be detected were limited. The 87-base-pair reads could not distinguish some IMGT-functional V segments, including TRBV6-2 and TRBV6-3, so those segments were excluded. In a later analysis, the rate of TCR association differed among HLA loci, with DRB1 alleles having the most associated TCRs and HLA-C alleles having the fewest. Correlated functional status among segregating V segments might be attributable to linkage disequilibrium, but an unknown experimental factor could not be ruled out. Because HLA typing was unavailable for some donors at each locus, only the typed subset was used in association tests. A total of 150 to 200 TCR beta chains were listed by the study as associated with cytomegalovirus. The authors suggested that the approach could potentially be generalized to other disease states and immunological phenotypes. Across donors, most TCR sequences were observed very rarely, whereas some public TCRs were present in many individuals. A cluster of highly shared sequence variants was judged likely to represent a technical artifact of the sequencing pipeline. An association between a missense DCLRE1C variant and V-gene and J-gene trimming of TCR beta chains was found in a later genetic analysis and replicated in an independent cohort. A further reported finding was that TCR beta sequences accurately predicted the HLA-A and HLA-B alleles for most subjects in the first cohort. When HLA alleles, especially DR and DQ, strongly co-occurred, TCR associations were difficult to assign to individual alleles. A later analysis found that most CMV-associated TCR beta chains appeared HLA-restricted, with HLA associations seemingly driven largely by CMV exposure. Compared with the 666-donor mean, donors in an Asian-associated ancestry cluster had fewer N-insertions in productive TCRs, according to a later genetic analysis. For the cohort, immune exposure information was limited to CMV serostatus. The earlier analysis of about 600 of the donors excluded some 15 rarely observed V segments, including chromosome 9 orphons, because counts were too low. Broadly in line with IMGT annotations, most TCR beta V segments showed up in productive rearrangements about 90% or about 30% of the time in an earlier analysis of some 590 of the donors. Cytomegalovirus status was reported to be diagnosed by the classifier with high specificity and sensitivity in both the original and validation cohorts. A few of the identified cytomegalovirus-associated TCR beta chains were confirmed in vitro to be specific for cytomegalovirus antigens. A later analysis associated around 16,000 TCR beta sequences with specific HLA alleles at a false discovery rate of 0.05. In a later analysis, HLA-associated TCR beta chains were found to be more clonally expanded and to have lower generation probabilities than equally common non-associated chains. According to a later analysis, parvovirus B19, influenza, CMV and Epstein-Barr virus appeared linked to several top co-occurrence clusters. Roughly uniform sequencing depth across donors was assumed in presence/absence analyses, although this assumption may not hold.

With regard to this clone: Its antigen remains undetermined. Per-base qualities were not stored, and no clone one base away is much larger.

From the cysteine through the phenylalanine, the CDR3 covers 15 amino acids. CDR3 DNA only is kept here, 45 bases in frame from base 1. The germline V gene encodes CDR1 SGHAT and CDR2 FQNNGV. V loses 0 bases, J loses 4 bases, and the germline ends lie 12 bases apart. Sequencing was carried out using PBMCs. This receptor was obtained from a man aged 18 to 29 in good health and CMV-seronegative. This chain joins TRBV11-2 to TRBJ1-1; tentative D gene TRBD1, with 6 bases matching. The bases read TGTGCCAGCAGCTTAGAAGGGGGTGGGAGCACTGAAGCTTTCTTT. Translated, this is CASSLEGGGSTEAFF.